What follows describes a single T cell receptor (beta chain). The germline V and J ends were trimmed by 5 bases and 4 bases, with 18 bases remaining between them. CDR3 size: 15 residues. Germline loops: CDR1 MDHEN, CDR2 SYDVKM. The sample comes from a study of T cell responses to AZD1222 COVID-19 vaccine. Sequenced by immunoSEQ multiplex PCR; TCRdb stores in-frame clones only, minus some. Of around 81,000 clones in the sample, more than 85% were seen once. Pooled in the analysis were second doses at about 4 or about 12 weeks. This clonotype was obtained from an adult who received the AZD1222 COVID-19 vaccine. The chain carries TRBV28 and TRBJ2-7; D gene uncertain. Here the sequenced sample was peripheral blood, taken 28 days after the second AZD1222 dose. CDR3 nucleotide sequence: TGTGCCAGCAGTCGGGCCGAGTTCCAAAGATACGAGCAGTACTTC. As protein: CASSRAEFQRYEQYF.